This record covers a single T cell receptor (beta chain). The data are from a study of technical replicates of blood from a few donors. Profiling relied on immunoSEQ multiplex PCR, and the TCRdb table lists in-frame clones only, not all of them. Among around 76,000 clones listed, less than 99% were seen once. This CDR3 spans 13 amino acids. CDR1 SGHTA and CDR2 FQGNSA come from the germline V gene. Trimming took 1 base from V and 4 from J, leaving 7 bases between them. Sequences were obtained from T cells isolated from PBMCs. The chain has TRBV7-2 and TRBJ2-5; D is ambiguous. This sequence was found in a human donor in good health. The CDR3 is CASSLGRVETQYF. In DNA form, the CDR3 reads TGTGCCAGCAGCTTAGGTCGCGTAGAGACCCAGTACTTC.